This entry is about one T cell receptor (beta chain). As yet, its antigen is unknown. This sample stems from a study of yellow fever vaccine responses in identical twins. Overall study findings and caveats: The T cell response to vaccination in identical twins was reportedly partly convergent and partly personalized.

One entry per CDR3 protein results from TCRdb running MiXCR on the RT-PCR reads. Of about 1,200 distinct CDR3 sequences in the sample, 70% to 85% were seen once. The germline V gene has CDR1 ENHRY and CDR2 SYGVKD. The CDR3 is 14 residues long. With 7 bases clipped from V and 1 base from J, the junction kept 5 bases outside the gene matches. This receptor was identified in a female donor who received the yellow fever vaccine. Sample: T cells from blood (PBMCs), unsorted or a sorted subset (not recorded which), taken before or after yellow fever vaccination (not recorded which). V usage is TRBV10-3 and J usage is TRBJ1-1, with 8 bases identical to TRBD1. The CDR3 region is CAINTQGGNTEAFF. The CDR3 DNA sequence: TGTGCCATCAACACACAGGGGGGGAACACTGAAGCTTTCTTT.